This TCR beta chain comes out of a study of T cell changes during pregnancy in multiple sclerosis. From germline, CDR1 is SSHAT and CDR2 FNYEAQ (reference sequence). The CDR3 totals 15 residues. Of note for this clone: The junction does not match germline at one end; this may be a read error.

Repertoires were generated with immunoSEQ multiplex PCR, while TCRdb's copy carries only in-frame clones and drops some. The repertoire consists of 60,000 to 85,000 clones, with about 92% occurring once and the leading ten covering over 1.3%. This TCR came from a female donor in good health, enrolled as a control in a pregnancy study. The V and J genes are TRBV7-7 and TRBJ2-2; D ambiguous. This specimen consisted of peripheral blood, obtained in the second trimester of pregnancy. The chain's CDR3 is CASRRDIANTGELFF. In nucleotides, the CDR3 is TGTGCTAGCAGGCGTGACATAGCGAACACCGGGGAGCTGTTTTTT.